This entry is about one TCR beta chain. The antigen is undetermined. The sample is drawn from a study of T cells in Graves' hyperthyroidism and ophthalmopathy. General study findings and limits: Ophthalmopathy, as predicted by the model, came a median roughly 6.5 months after the prediction.

The CDR3 consists of 17 residues. Trimming took 1 base from V and 9 from J; bases not matched to a gene: 14. Germline CDR1 reads SGHKS; CDR2 reads YYEKEE (reference sequence). The study based diagnoses on clinical symptoms, serum thyroxine and TRAb, thyroid ultrasound and orbital computed tomography. RNA transcripts were the template for amplifying TCR beta CDR3 regions. The HTBI primer set served for first-round RT-PCR of the TCR CDR3. TCRdb used MiXCR to reprocess the multiplex PCR reads, holding one entry per CDR3 protein. The profile shows over 200,000 distinct CDR3 sequences, roughly 15% of them singletons.

The J gene is TRBJ2-1, the V gene TRBV5-5; TRBD2 agrees at 9 bases. The sequencing sample was made of blood. This clonotype was obtained from a man aged 45 to 65 with Graves' hyperthyroidism. The CDR3 DNA reads TGTGCCAGCAGCTTGAAATCTGGGCTAGCGGGATTCGGTGAGCAGTTCTTC. It translates to CASSLKSGLAGFGEQFF.